This T cell receptor beta chain was sequenced during a study of beta chain features in type 1 diabetes. Study-level background: Healthy donors, compared against patients, showed similar age, gender and cell yields. Findings of the study overall: The study found moderately but significantly shorter TCRB CDR3s in all four CD4+ subsets of Type 1 diabetes patients.

With regard to this clone: Its cognate antigen is unknown.

Isolated RNA was reverse transcribed in full, so expressed TCRB transcripts were sequenced. Profiled with immunoSEQ multiplex PCR; TCRdb holds only in-frame clones, not every one. This sample yields roughly 300,000 clones, of which roughly an eighth are seen a single time; roughly 0.018% belongs to the top ten. The source of this sequence is a man aged 25-45 years with type 1 diabetes. Sample: naive CD4+ T cells from blood.

The chain's CDR3 is CASSSRDPGGTQYF. CDR3 nucleotides: TGCGCCAGCAGCTCCCGGGACCCCGGGGGGACCCAGTACTTC. The rearrangement links TRBV5-1 to TRBJ2-5; D is perhaps TRBD2 (6 bases). This CDR3 contains 14 residues. The V end was cut by 3 bases, the J end by 7 bases, with 16 bases between. Germline V gene sequence: CDR1 SGHRS, CDR2 YFSETQ.